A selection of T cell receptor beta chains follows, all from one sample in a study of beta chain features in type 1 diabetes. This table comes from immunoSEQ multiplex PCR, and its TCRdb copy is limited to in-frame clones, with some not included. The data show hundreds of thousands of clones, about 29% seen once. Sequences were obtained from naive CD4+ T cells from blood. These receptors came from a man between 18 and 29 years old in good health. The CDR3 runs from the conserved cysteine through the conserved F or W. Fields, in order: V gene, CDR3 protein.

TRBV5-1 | CASSLYRVSYNEQFF
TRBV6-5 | CASSTLDRAGEQYF
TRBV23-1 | CASSTGSGYTF
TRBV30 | CASGTSGRNEQFF
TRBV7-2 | CASSVLTGRGNTIYF
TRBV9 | CASSARFQETQYF
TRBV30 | CAWSVRKQNTGELFF
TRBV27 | CASSLLSTDTQYF
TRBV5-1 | CASSLLAGQGETQYF
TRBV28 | CASSSPGQGGEQYF
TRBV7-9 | CASSSIASTDTQYF
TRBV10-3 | CASGSGANVLTF
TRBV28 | CASTPGQGPQTRQYF
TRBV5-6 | CASSRAKNIQYF
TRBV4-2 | CASSSGTSGDRQETQYF
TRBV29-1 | CSVAGGSGNIQYF
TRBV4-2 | CASSQDEGASGELFF
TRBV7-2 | CASSPDRGPGELFF
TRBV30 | CAWSMGTVNTEAFF
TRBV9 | CASSVGGTGGNEQFF
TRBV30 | CAWGQEWSNQPQHF
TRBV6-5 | CASSYSRGAGQPQHF
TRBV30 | CAWSVGRRSLETQYF
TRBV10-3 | CAISAAGLNEQFF
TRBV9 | CASSVGLAGVGYEQYF
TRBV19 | CASRTGPTEAFF
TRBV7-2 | CASSLVAAPNTQYF